These T cell receptor beta chains were read from a single sample in a study of OX40 agonist ivuxolimab in advanced cancers. Generated by immunoSEQ multiplex PCR, the TCRdb table keeps only in-frame clones and is missing some. The data hold approximately 30,000 clones, with 65% to 90% observed a single time. This material consisted of CD4+ or CD8+ T cells sorted from blood, taken in a trial of the OX40 agonist ivuxolimab. These receptors were obtained from an adult with an advanced solid tumor such as melanoma, head and neck, liver or kidney cancer. CDR3s include the opening cysteine and the closing phenylalanine or tryptophan. Fields, in order: CDR3 protein, CDR3 DNA, clone size, J gene, V gene, D gene. D genes are given only for firm matches. Clone size, where shown, is once, few, many, or a class for clones that have expanded.

cdr3_aa: CASSFRGPLQETQYF
cdr3_nt: TGCGCCAGCAGCTTTCGGGGGCCCCTCCAAGAGACCCAGTACTTC
clone_size: .
j_call: TRBJ2-5
v_call: TRBV5-1
d_call: .

cdr3_aa: CASSSETGRVTGNTIYF
cdr3_nt: TGCGCCAGCAGCTCGGAGACGGGCAGGGTCACTGGAAACACCATATATTTT
clone_size: .
j_call: TRBJ1-3
v_call: TRBV5-1
d_call: .

cdr3_aa: CASSRPGTGDGYGYTF
cdr3_nt: TGTGCCAGCAGCCGACCGGGGACAGGGGACGGATATGGCTACACCTTC
clone_size: .
j_call: TRBJ1-2
v_call: TRBV7-2
d_call: TRBD1

cdr3_aa: CASSPSGFNSPLHF
cdr3_nt: TGTGCCAGCAGCCCGTCGGGGTTCAATTCACCCCTCCACTTT
clone_size: .
j_call: TRBJ1-6
v_call: TRBV9
d_call: .

cdr3_aa: CASSGDRAETEAFF
cdr3_nt: TGTGCCAGCAGCGGGGACAGGGCGGAAACTGAAGCTTTCTTT
clone_size: .
j_call: TRBJ1-1
v_call: TRBV5-4
d_call: TRBD1

cdr3_aa: CASSYTSGEGLHGYTF
cdr3_nt: TGTGCCAGCAGTTACACCTCTGGTGAAGGGCTTCATGGCTACACCTTC
clone_size: .
j_call: TRBJ1-2
v_call: TRBV6-5
d_call: .

cdr3_aa: CASSLNSGLTGRYF
cdr3_nt: TGTGCCAGCAGCCTGAATTCCGGGCTCACGGGGCGGTACTTC
clone_size: once
j_call: TRBJ2-5
v_call: TRBV7-9
d_call: .

cdr3_aa: CASSQGRGRGSGYTF
cdr3_nt: TGTGCCAGCAGCCAAGGGAGGGGGAGGGGCTCTGGCTACACCTTC
clone_size: .
j_call: TRBJ1-2
v_call: TRBV4-2
d_call: .

cdr3_aa: CASRPTSGRTDTQYF
cdr3_nt: TGTGCCAGCAGACCCACTAGCGGTAGGACAGATACGCAGTATTTT
clone_size: once
j_call: TRBJ2-3
v_call: TRBV7-2
d_call: TRBD2

cdr3_aa: CASSSGQGNYGYTF
cdr3_nt: TGTGCCAGCAGCTCTGGACAGGGGAACTATGGCTACACCTTC
clone_size: .
j_call: TRBJ1-2
v_call: TRBV7-3
d_call: TRBD1

cdr3_aa: CASSPEQGVSPYGYTF
cdr3_nt: TGTGCCAGCTCACCTGAACAGGGAGTCAGCCCCTATGGCTACACCTTC
clone_size: once
j_call: TRBJ1-2
v_call: TRBV18
d_call: .

cdr3_aa: CASSSGVRTEAFF
cdr3_nt: TGTGCCAGTAGTTCAGGGGTGAGGACTGAAGCTTTCTTT
clone_size: .
j_call: TRBJ1-1
v_call: TRBV19
d_call: .

cdr3_aa: CASRSPGLPNEKLFF
cdr3_nt: TGTGCCAGCAGATCCCCAGGGTTACCTAATGAAAAACTGTTTTTT
clone_size: .
j_call: TRBJ1-4
v_call: TRBV6-5
d_call: .

cdr3_aa: CASTLRGAPNYGYTF
cdr3_nt: TGTGCCAGCACCCTTAGGGGGGCCCCAAACTATGGCTACACCTTC
clone_size: .
j_call: TRBJ1-2
v_call: TRBV7-9
d_call: .

cdr3_aa: CASSQDWGEAFF
cdr3_nt: TGTGCCAGCAGCCAAGACTGGGGGGAAGCTTTCTTT
clone_size: few
j_call: TRBJ1-1
v_call: TRBV7-9
d_call: .

cdr3_aa: CASSWTPTSGNTIYF
cdr3_nt: TGCGCCAGCAGCTGGACACCTACCTCCGGAAACACCATATATTTT
clone_size: .
j_call: TRBJ1-3
v_call: TRBV5-1
d_call: .

cdr3_aa: CATPDKGNTEAFF
cdr3_nt: TGTGCCACCCCGGACAAGGGGAACACTGAAGCTTTCTTT
clone_size: .
j_call: TRBJ1-1
v_call: TRBV27
d_call: .

cdr3_aa: CASSVALLAGGRTGELFF
cdr3_nt: TGTGCCAGCAGCGTAGCCCTACTAGCGGGAGGGCGTACCGGGGAGCTGTTTTTT
clone_size: .
j_call: TRBJ2-2
v_call: TRBV9
d_call: TRBD2

cdr3_aa: CASSPPLAFTEQFF
cdr3_nt: TGTGCCAGCAGCCCCCCGCTAGCTTTCACCGAGCAGTTCTTC
clone_size: .
j_call: TRBJ2-1
v_call: TRBV7-3
d_call: .

cdr3_aa: CASFPRGSHYNEQFF
cdr3_nt: TGTGCCAGCTTCCCCCGAGGGAGCCATTACAATGAGCAGTTCTTC
clone_size: few
j_call: TRBJ2-1
v_call: TRBV19
d_call: .

cdr3_aa: CAISESGLGGGYGYTF
cdr3_nt: TGTGCCATCAGTGAGTCCGGGCTGGGGGGTGGCTATGGCTACACCTTC
clone_size: .
j_call: TRBJ1-2
v_call: TRBV10-3
d_call: .

cdr3_aa: CASSYGGSGTDTQYF
cdr3_nt: TGTGCCAGCAGCTACGGGGGGTCTGGCACAGATACGCAGTATTTT
clone_size: .
j_call: TRBJ2-3
v_call: TRBV5-4
d_call: TRBD2

cdr3_aa: CASSLQAWLGELFF
cdr3_nt: TGTGCCAGCAGCTTACAAGCGTGGTTGGGGGAGCTGTTTTTT
clone_size: .
j_call: TRBJ2-2
v_call: TRBV11-2
d_call: .

cdr3_aa: CASSLAMTGDEQYF
cdr3_nt: TGTGCCAGCAGCTTAGCTATGACAGGGGACGAGCAGTACTTC
clone_size: .
j_call: TRBJ2-7
v_call: TRBV7-9
d_call: TRBD1

cdr3_aa: CASTQTSGRIYEQYF
cdr3_nt: TGTGCCAGCACCCAGACTAGCGGGAGGATCTACGAGCAGTACTTC
clone_size: .
j_call: TRBJ2-7
v_call: TRBV27
d_call: TRBD2

cdr3_aa: CASSNQGGNSPLHF
cdr3_nt: TGTGCCAGCAGTAACCAAGGGGGTAATTCACCCCTCCACTTT
clone_size: .
j_call: TRBJ1-6
v_call: TRBV2
d_call: .

cdr3_aa: CATKPSGVTYNEQFF
cdr3_nt: TGTGCCACCAAACCAAGCGGGGTTACCTACAATGAGCAGTTCTTC
clone_size: .
j_call: TRBJ2-1
v_call: TRBV15
d_call: TRBD2

cdr3_aa: CASSEEWAGVELYTF
cdr3_nt: TGTGCCAGCAGTGAAGAATGGGCAGGGGTGGAGCTCTACACCTTC
clone_size: few
j_call: TRBJ1-2
v_call: TRBV6-1
d_call: .

cdr3_aa: CAISESGQGYEKLFF
cdr3_nt: TGTGCCATCAGTGAGTCGGGGCAAGGATATGAAAAACTGTTTTTT
clone_size: .
j_call: TRBJ1-4
v_call: TRBV10-3
d_call: .

cdr3_aa: CSATRAGEQFF
cdr3_nt: TGCAGTGCTACGAGGGCCGGTGAGCAGTTCTTC
clone_size: once
j_call: TRBJ2-1
v_call: TRBV20-1
d_call: .

cdr3_aa: CASSPSGGGANVLTF
cdr3_nt: TGTGCCAGCAGCCCCTCCGGGGGTGGGGCCAACGTCCTGACTTTC
clone_size: .
j_call: TRBJ2-6
v_call: TRBV6-6
d_call: .

cdr3_aa: CASSQHPPTGTDYNEQFF
cdr3_nt: TGCGCCAGCAGCCAACATCCTCCCACTGGGACAGATTACAATGAGCAGTTCTTC
clone_size: .
j_call: TRBJ2-1
v_call: TRBV4-3
d_call: TRBD1

cdr3_aa: CASSLGLVGEQYF
cdr3_nt: TGCGCCAGCAGCTTGGGACTAGTCGGCGAGCAGTACTTC
clone_size: .
j_call: TRBJ2-7
v_call: TRBV5-1
d_call: .

cdr3_aa: CASSLGSRYSNQPQHF
cdr3_nt: TGTGCCAGCAGCCTGGGGTCGAGGTATAGCAATCAGCCCCAGCATTTT
clone_size: .
j_call: TRBJ1-5
v_call: TRBV7-6
d_call: .

cdr3_aa: CASSQQQSNQPQHF
cdr3_nt: TGCGCCAGCAGCCAACAACAGTCTAATCAGCCCCAGCATTTT
clone_size: .
j_call: TRBJ1-5
v_call: TRBV4-3
d_call: .

cdr3_aa: CASSLGGRSNYGYTF
cdr3_nt: TGTGCCAGCAGCTTGGGCGGGCGTTCTAACTATGGCTACACCTTC
clone_size: .
j_call: TRBJ1-2
v_call: TRBV5-4
d_call: .

cdr3_aa: CASKGHPYNEQFF
cdr3_nt: TGTGCCAGCAAGGGACACCCCTACAATGAGCAGTTCTTC
clone_size: .
j_call: TRBJ2-1
v_call: TRBV27
d_call: .

cdr3_aa: CASRWTGAETQYF
cdr3_nt: TGTGCCAGCAGATGGACGGGGGCAGAGACCCAGTACTTC
clone_size: .
j_call: TRBJ2-5
v_call: TRBV6-1
d_call: .

cdr3_aa: CASSSDTTTDTQYF
cdr3_nt: TGTGCCAGCAGCTCGGATACGACCACAGATACGCAGTATTTT
clone_size: .
j_call: TRBJ2-3
v_call: TRBV5-4
d_call: .

cdr3_aa: CASSLGQTGSGANVLTF
cdr3_nt: TGTGCCAGCAGCTTAGGGCAGACAGGCTCTGGGGCCAACGTCCTGACTTTC
clone_size: .
j_call: TRBJ2-6
v_call: TRBV7-9
d_call: .

cdr3_aa: CASSSGTGGMDTQYF
cdr3_nt: TGCGCCAGCAGTTCCGGGACAGGGGGCATGGATACGCAGTATTTT
clone_size: once
j_call: TRBJ2-3
v_call: TRBV10-1
d_call: TRBD1

cdr3_aa: CASSLADLEQYF
cdr3_nt: TGTGCCAGCAGCTTGGCCGATCTAGAGCAGTACTTC
clone_size: .
j_call: TRBJ2-7
v_call: TRBV5-4
d_call: .

cdr3_aa: CASSLAPGSGTGELFF
cdr3_nt: TGCGCCAGCAGCTTGGCCCCAGGTTCGGGCACCGGGGAGCTGTTTTTT
clone_size: .
j_call: TRBJ2-2
v_call: TRBV5-1
d_call: .

cdr3_aa: CASSLDLRALSEAFF
cdr3_nt: TGTGCCAGCAGCTTAGATCTAAGGGCCTTATCTGAAGCTTTCTTT
clone_size: .
j_call: TRBJ1-1
v_call: TRBV11-2
d_call: .

cdr3_aa: CASSPRTGITSYEQYF
cdr3_nt: TGTGCCAGCAGCCCAAGGACAGGGATTACTTCCTACGAGCAGTACTTC
clone_size: .
j_call: TRBJ2-7
v_call: TRBV7-8
d_call: TRBD1

cdr3_aa: CASTTTVYSNQPQHF
cdr3_nt: TGCGCCAGCACGACGACGGTTTATAGCAATCAGCCCCAGCATTTT
clone_size: .
j_call: TRBJ1-5
v_call: TRBV10-2
d_call: .

cdr3_aa: CASSSLSVGEQYF
cdr3_nt: TGTGCCAGCAGTTCGCTGAGCGTTGGCGAGCAGTACTTC
clone_size: few
j_call: TRBJ2-7
v_call: TRBV6-6
d_call: .

cdr3_aa: CASSVEVESPLHF
cdr3_nt: TGTGCCAGCAGCGTTGAGGTCGAATCACCCCTCCACTTT
clone_size: few
j_call: TRBJ1-6
v_call: TRBV9
d_call: .

cdr3_aa: CASSPPVNNQETQYF
cdr3_nt: TGTGCCAGCTCACCACCAGTGAACAACCAAGAGACCCAGTACTTC
clone_size: .
j_call: TRBJ2-5
v_call: TRBV18
d_call: .

cdr3_aa: CASSFPGGFNEQFF
cdr3_nt: TGCGCCAGCAGCTTTCCCGGGGGGTTTAATGAGCAGTTCTTC
clone_size: few
j_call: TRBJ2-1
v_call: TRBV5-1
d_call: TRBD2

cdr3_aa: CASSDRRNNQPQHF
cdr3_nt: TGTGCCAGCAGTGACCGACGAAATAATCAGCCCCAGCATTTT
clone_size: .
j_call: TRBJ1-5
v_call: TRBV2
d_call: .